Listed here are 7 T cell receptor beta chains from one sample, sequenced in a study of blood T cell repertoires in COVID-19. The table came from immunoSEQ multiplex PCR; TCRdb's copy has only in-frame clones and leaves some out. The profile shows over 75,000 clones, approximately 80% of them singletons. The sample comprised peripheral blood. Receptor source: a woman over 75 with active or convalescent COVID-19.

The V call is TRBV11-2, the J call TRBJ2-7, with 8 positions matching TRBD1. Germline CDR1 and CDR2: SGHAT and FQNNGV. This CDR3 spans 14 amino acids. V dropped 4 bases and J dropped 2; count of bases not matched to a gene: 4. The CDR3 here is CASSSTGDAYEQYF. In DNA form, the CDR3 reads TGTGCCAGCAGCTCGACAGGGGACGCCTACGAGCAGTACTTC.

This clone was counted a few times. V gene TRBV6-4 combines with J gene TRBJ1-5; tentatively, D is TRBD1 (5 bases). Looked up from germline, CDR1 is MRHNA and CDR2 is SNTAGT. The CDR3 contains 13 residues. Between the trimmed V and J ends, which lost 8 bases and 0 bases, there was a span of 8 bases. The CDR3 DNA is TGTGCCAGCGCCACAGGTAGCAATCAGCCCCAGCATTTT. Translated: CASATGSNQPQHF.

The count of this clone is one. The chain carries TRBV9 and TRBJ2-5; possibly TRBD2 for D (6 bases). Germline loops: CDR1 SGDLS, CDR2 YYNGEE. The CDR3 loop spans 15 amino acids. The V end was cut by 0 bases, the J end by 5 bases, with 14 bases between. CDR3 region: CASSVGWGVGETQYF. As DNA, the CDR3 is TGTGCCAGCAGCGTAGGATGGGGGGTCGGGGAGACCCAGTACTTC.

This clone was observed once. The chain employs TRBV28 and TRBJ1-2, with D uncertain. Trimming took off 6 bases at V and 0 bases at J, with 11 bases between the two ends. Germline V gene data show CDR1 as MDHEN and CDR2 as SYDVKM. The CDR3 totals 14 residues. CDR3 sequence: CASSPWQANYGYTF. DNA of the CDR3: TGTGCCAGCAGCCCATGGCAGGCTAACTATGGCTACACCTTC.

This CDR3 is CASSSLSGVQETQYF. CDR3 bases: TGTGCCAGCAGTTCCCTGAGCGGGGTCCAAGAGACCCAGTACTTC. V gene TRBV28 combines with J gene TRBJ2-5; 7 bases align to TRBD2. The V and J ends lost 4 bases and 1 base, in that order; junction bases with no gene match: 6. The CDR3 extends over 15 amino acids. CDR1 and CDR2 (germline): MDHEN, SYDVKM.

The J gene is TRBJ1-6, the V gene TRBV28; maybe TRBD1 (5 bases). Trimming stripped 2 bases from V and 7 bases from J, with 12 bases between. Germline-derived CDR1 and CDR2 are MDHEN and SYDVKM. The CDR3 length is 15 residues. The CDR3 DNA reads TGTGCCAGCAGTTTAGAATGGGGACTAAATTCACCCCTCCACTTT. Its protein product is CASSLEWGLNSPLHF.

Only a few counts were recorded for this clone. The DNA of the CDR3 is TGTGCCAGCAGCCAATTGACAGCAACTAATGAAAAACTGTTTTTT. Protein sequence: CASSQLTATNEKLFF. The rearrangement joins TRBV14 to TRBJ1-4; tentative D call: TRBD1 (5 bases). The CDR3 is made up of 15 amino acids. The germline CDR1 and CDR2 sequences are SGHDN and FVKESK. Trimming left V 2 bases short and J 0 bases short, with 7 bases between.